There are a few counts of the clone carrying this TCR beta chain. The target antigen is unknown. Every isolated RNA sample was fully reverse transcribed, so sequencing captured expressed TCRB transcripts. The assay was immunoSEQ multiplex PCR, and TCRdb's table has in-frame clones only and misses some. The sample includes about 260,000 clones, about a fifth of them seen just once. The data were obtained in a study of beta chain features in type 1 diabetes. Markers CD45RO/CCR7/CD25/CD127/CD95/CD27 served to sort CD4+ naive, central memory, regulatory and stem cell-like memory cells. Sorted populations all exceeded 95% purity. Trimming removed 5 bases from V and 2 bases from J, with 7 bases in between. This CDR3 comprises 11 residues. CDR1 DFQATT and CDR2 SNEGSKA come from the germline V gene (reference sequence). Findings and limits, study-wide: Here, the possible influence of HLA type (on TCRB rearrangement) remained unresolved. All four CD4+ subsets from Type 1 diabetes patients carried moderately but significantly shorter TCRB CDR3s. Healthy donors had naive, central memory and Treg TCRB repertoires that appeared less similar than those seen among patients.

This clonotype was obtained from a middle-aged woman with type 1 diabetes. The sample was naive CD4+ T cells from blood. The chain has TRBV20-1 and TRBJ2-7; possibly TRBD2 for D (6 bases). The CDR3 nucleotides read TGCAGTGCTCCGGGGGCCTACGAGCAGTACTTC. It codes for CSAPGAYEQYF.